The source of this T cell receptor beta chain is a study of T cell responses to AZD1222 COVID-19 vaccine. Study-wide context: Second-dose recipients at about 4 or about 12 weeks were treated as one pooled group. General study findings and limits: Vaccine-related CD4 TCRs covered spike, predominating at 160-218 and 743-854. Only five or six individuals given AZD1222 were seropositive at baseline. Donors, mostly white British, included more females; clonal diversity was possibly underestimated.

As for this clone: The antigen is not known.

This CDR3 has 15 amino acids. The V gene's germline CDR1 is LGHNA and CDR2 YNFKEQ. Trimming cost V 1 base and J 4 bases, with 11 bases left between them. The table came from immunoSEQ multiplex PCR; TCRdb's copy has only in-frame clones and leaves some out. The repertoire includes more than 95,000 clones, 85% to 95% of them detected once, and about 2.7% sits in the top ten. The TCR comes from an adult in good health. The chain uses TRBV4-2 and TRBJ2-1; D call uncertain. Sample: peripheral blood, taken on day 0 of AZD1222 vaccination. Here the CDR3 reads CASSQGSSQYNEQFF. The DNA for the CDR3 is TGTGCCAGCAGCCAAGGTTCATCCCAATACAATGAGCAGTTCTTC.